The 20 T cell receptor beta chains below come from one sample, sequenced in a study of cytotoxic CD8 clonotypes in ibrutinib-treated CLL. Data came from immunoSEQ multiplex PCR; TCRdb stores just in-frame clones and leaves some out. Here the sample spans 150,000 or so clones, roughly 90% being singletons. The sample was PBMCs, taken at disease progression, from a patient treated with ibrutinib. The source is a human donor with chronic lymphocytic leukemia.

This chain links TRBV2 with TRBJ2-7; D uncertain. Germline assignment: CDR1 SNHLY and CDR2 FYNNEI. The CDR3 has 14 amino acids. V was shortened by 0 bases and J by 4 bases, with 10 bases between the two germline ends. The CDR3 coding sequence is TGTGCCAGCAGTGAAGCCTTCCGTTCATACGAGCAGTACTTC. As protein: CASSEAFRSYEQYF. The whole variable domain, filled in from reference TRBV2 and TRBJ2-7, reads EPEVTQTPSHQVTQMGQEVILRCVPISNHLYFYWYRQILGQKVEFLVSFYNNEISEKSEIFDDQFSVERPDGSNFTLKIRSTKLEDSAMYFCASSEAFRSYEQYFGPGTRLTVT.

The chain joins TRBV28 to TRBJ2-7, with D uncertain. Between the trimmed V and J ends, which lost 1 base and 6 bases, there was a span of 1 base. This CDR3 region has 10 residues. Germline CDR1 MDHEN, CDR2 SYDVKM. The CDR3 protein is CASSLFEQYF. The DNA of the CDR3 is TGTGCCAGCAGTTTATTCGAGCAGTACTTC.

The V and J genes are TRBV7-2 and TRBJ2-3; D may be TRBD2 (6 bases). CDR1 and CDR2 from the germline V gene are SGHTA and FQGNSA. Deletions cut 1 base from V and 1 base from J, with 12 bases between. The CDR3 has 16 residues. CDR3 sequence reads: CASSLDRAGRTDTQYF. In nucleotides, the CDR3 is TGTGCCAGCAGCTTAGATCGGGCGGGACGCACAGATACGCAGTATTTT.

The gene calls are TRBV5-1 and TRBJ1-2; unclear D gene. CDR1 SGHRS and CDR2 YFSETQ come from the germline V gene. This CDR3 has 14 amino acids. Trimming cost V 0 bases and J 7 bases, with 13 bases left between them. Written as DNA, the CDR3 is TGCGCCAGCAGCTTGGATCCGATTACCCTTGGCTACACCTTC. It codes for CASSLDPITLGYTF. The complete variable domain, with remaining parts taken from reference TRBV5-1 and TRBJ1-2, reads KAGVTQTPRYLIKTRGQQVTLSCSPISGHRSVSWYQQTPGQGLQFLFEYFSETQRNKGNFPGRFSGRQFSNSRSEMNVSTLELGDSALYLCASSLDPITLGYTFGSGTRLTVV.

This chain links TRBV7-9 with TRBJ2-1; 9 positions agree with TRBD2. Looked up from germline, CDR1 is SEHNR and CDR2 is FQNEAQ (reference sequence). This CDR3 is 15 amino acids long. V lost 4 bases and J lost 8; bases outside the gene matches: 9. In DNA form, the CDR3 reads TGTGCCAGCAGCTCCTTGGCGGGAGGGCTGCATGAGCAGTTCTTC. This gives the protein CASSSLAGGLHEQFF.

CDR3 bases: TGTGCCAGCAGCCCTAGGCAGGGGTTCAACGAGCAGTACTTC. Its protein product is CASSPRQGFNEQYF. This chain connects TRBV11-3 to TRBJ2-7, with D possibly being TRBD1 (6 bases). CDR3 length: 14 amino acids. Between the trimmed V and J ends, which lost 5 bases and 5 bases, there was a span of 16 bases. Germline lookup yields CDR1 SGHNT and CDR2 YENEEA.

The chain carries TRBV5-6 and TRBJ2-7, with D possibly matching TRBD1 (5 bases). Trimming took off 2 bases at V and 4 bases at J, with 10 bases between the two ends. The CDR3 totals 13 residues. From germline, CDR1 is SGHDT and CDR2 YYEEEE. CDR3 region: CASSFGRVYEQYF. The DNA of the CDR3 is TGTGCCAGCAGCTTTGGCAGGGTGTACGAGCAGTACTTC.

The rearrangement links TRBV30 to TRBJ2-3; tentatively, D is TRBD2 (6 bases). V shed 7 bases and J shed 0 bases, with 17 bases lying between them. CDR1 GTSNPN and CDR2 SVGIG come from the germline V gene (reference sequence). CDR3 length: 15 residues. The CDR3: CAFTRGRGSTDTQYF. The CDR3, as DNA: TGTGCCTTCACCCGTGGGCGGGGAAGCACAGATACGCAGTATTTT. Supplemented by reference TRBV30 and TRBJ2-3, the full variable domain reads SQTIHQWPATLVQPVGSPLSLECTVEGTSNPNLYWYRQAAGRGLQLLFYSVGIGQISSEVPQNLSASRPQDRQFILSSKKLLLSDSGFYLCAFTRGRGSTDTQYFGPGTRLTVL.

V gene TRBV5-8 combines with J gene TRBJ1-2; the D is unclear. The CDR3 runs 12 residues. CDR1 SGHTS and CDR2 YDEGEE come from the germline V gene. V was trimmed by 0 bases and J by 6 bases, leaving 6 bases between them. CDR3 sequence (DNA): TGTGCCAGCAGCTTGGTTGTGGATGGCTACACCTTC. This codes for CASSLVVDGYTF.

The chain has TRBV29-1 and TRBJ2-5; D not certain. V was pared by 7 bases and J by 5 bases, with 11 bases between. The CDR3 contains 11 residues. The germline CDR1 and CDR2 sequences are SQVTM and ANQGSEA. CDR3 region: CSASGQETQYF. As DNA, the CDR3 is TGCAGCGCGAGTGGCCAGGAGACCCAGTACTTC.

The chain couples TRBV7-8 to TRBJ2-3, with D perhaps matching TRBD2 (5 bases). The germline V gene has CDR1 SGHVS and CDR2 FQNEAQ. CDR3 length equals 17 residues. The V gene lost 3 bases and the J gene lost 0 bases, with 16 bases spanning the gap. In nucleotides, the CDR3 is TGTGCCAGCAGCTTTAGGTTCGGGGATACTAGCACAGATACGCAGTATTTT. Amino acid sequence: CASSFRFGDTSTDTQYF.

V gene TRBV27 combines with J gene TRBJ2-5; 8 nucleotides align to TRBD1. Germline CDR1 and CDR2: MNHEY and SMNVEV (reference sequence). This CDR3 spans 15 amino acids. V trimming: 4 bases; J trimming: 0 bases; junction bases outside the gene matches: 4. CDR3 nucleotide sequence: TGTGCCAGCAGTTCCCACAGGGGGAACCAAGAGACCCAGTACTTC. Translated: CASSSHRGNQETQYF.

The chain uses TRBV7-7 and TRBJ2-2, with D unclear. The CDR3 extends over 13 amino acids. Germline lookup yields CDR1 SSHAT and CDR2 FNYEAQ (reference sequence). Trimming left V 4 bases short and J 5 bases short, with 8 bases between. CDR3 loop: CASSSSRTGELFF. DNA of the CDR3: TGTGCCAGCAGCTCATCGAGAACCGGGGAGCTGTTTTTT. Combining the CDR3 with reference TRBV7-7 and TRBJ2-2 gives the whole variable domain GAGVSQSPRYKVTKRGQDVTLRCDPISSHATLYWYQQALGQGPEFLTYFNYEAQPDKSGLPSDRFSAERPEGSISTLTIQRTEQRDSAMYRCASSSSRTGELFFGEGSRLTVL.

This clone was recorded once. This chain links TRBV7-5 with TRBJ2-2. TRBV7-5 is described as a pseudogene. This CDR3 region has 15 residues. The CDR3 nucleotides read TGTGTCAGAAGTAAGAGGGGGGCGGGCACCGGGGAGCTGTTTTTT. It encodes CVRSKRGAGTGELFF.

V is TRBV19 and J is TRBJ1-2; D is possibly TRBD1 (5 bases). The V end lost 5 bases, the J end lost 8 bases, and 15 bases lay between the germline ends. Germline lookup yields CDR1 LNHDA and CDR2 SQIVND (reference sequence). The CDR3 contains 13 residues. The CDR3 sequence is CASSPDSRGGYTF. The CDR3 coding sequence is TGTGCCAGTAGTCCCGACAGCCGGGGCGGCTACACCTTC. Supplemented by reference TRBV19 and TRBJ1-2, the full variable domain reads DGGITQSPKYLFRKEGQNVTLSCEQNLNHDAMYWYRQDPGQGLRLIYYSQIVNDFQKGDIAEGYSVSREKKESFPLTVTSAQKNPTAFYLCASSPDSRGGYTFGSGTRLTVV.

The V and J genes are TRBV19 and TRBJ2-5, with D maybe TRBD2 (5 bases). CDR3 size: 14 residues. Trimming pared 8 bases from V and 7 bases from J, leaving 20 bases between. Germline V gene sequence: CDR1 LNHDA, CDR2 SQIVND (reference sequence). DNA for the CDR3: TGTGCCAGTGGAGCGGAGGCGTCCGTGGGGACCCAGTACTTC. Protein: CASGAEASVGTQYF. Looking up the rest from reference TRBV19 and TRBJ2-5 gives the full variable domain: DGGITQSPKYLFRKEGQNVTLSCEQNLNHDAMYWYRQDPGQGLRLIYYSQIVNDFQKGDIAEGYSVSREKKESFPLTVTSAQKNPTAFYLCASGAEASVGTQYFGPGTRLLVL.

The gene calls are TRBV27 and TRBJ1-6; D possibly corresponds to TRBD1 (5 bases). V lost 2 bases to trimming and J lost 7 bases, with 21 bases between them. The CDR3 is 18 residues long. Germline CDR1 MNHEY, CDR2 SMNVEV (reference sequence). In DNA, the CDR3 is TGTGCCAGCAGTTTAACAACCCCCGGGGCCCATCGGAATTCACCCCTCCACTTT. Encoded protein: CASSLTTPGAHRNSPLHF.

The chain joins TRBV7-6 to TRBJ2-2; D gene unclear. V was clipped by 4 bases and J by 6 bases, with 9 bases between them. From germline, CDR1 is SGHVS and CDR2 FNYEAQ. There are 13 residues in the CDR3. Here the CDR3 reads CASSSRASGELFF. The CDR3 nucleotides are TGTGCCAGCAGCTCCCGGGCGTCCGGGGAGCTGTTTTTT.

V gene TRBV10-1 combines with J gene TRBJ2-7; no firm D call. The CDR3 totals 9 residues. CDR1 is WNHNN, CDR2 SYGVQD, per germline (reference sequence). The V end lost 9 bases, the J end lost 4 bases, and 4 bases lay between the germline ends. CDR3 in DNA: TGCGCCAGTCGTTACGAGCAGTACTTC. Encoded protein: CASRYEQYF.

The chain joins TRBV5-1 to TRBJ1-2, with TRBD1 matching 9 bases. The V gene end was trimmed by 5 bases and the J gene end by 1 base; junction bases not matched to a gene: 3. The CDR3 is 14 residues long. Germline CDR1 and CDR2: SGHRS and YFSETQ. In DNA, the CDR3 is TGCGCCAGCAGTAGACAGGGGGGTAACTATGGCTACACCTTC. Translated, it gives CASSRQGGNYGYTF.